The 3 T cell receptor beta chains below come from one sample, sequenced in a study of tissue T cells after allogeneic stem cell transplantation. Measured with immunoSEQ multiplex PCR; TCRdb has only the in-frame clones, and not every one. This sample has roughly 9,700 clones, with around 62% found just once. The input for sequencing was tissue from the ileum, taken at autopsy. The source of these receptors is a woman between 18 and 50 years old with breast cancer.

Comments on this clone: Different DNA sequences within this sample yield the same CDR3. The chain carries TRBV13 and TRBJ2-3, with D unresolved. CDR1 is PRHDT, CDR2 FYEKMQ, per germline (reference sequence). Trimming removed 4 bases from V and 5 bases from J, with 4 bases in between. The CDR3 runs 11 residues. The CDR3, as DNA: TGTGCCAGCAGCTCGGGAGATACGCAGTATTTT. Its protein is CASSSGDTQYF.

The rearrangement uses TRBV19 and TRBJ2-1, with D uncertain. Trimming removed 8 bases from V and 2 bases from J, with 19 bases in between. Germline assignment: CDR1 LNHDA and CDR2 SQIVND (reference sequence). The CDR3 length is 16 residues. CDR3 DNA sequence: TGTGCCAGTTTAGGCCGTAGGGCTGAAACCTACAATGAGCAGTTCTTC. Amino acid sequence: CASLGRRAETYNEQFF.

This clone was seen only once. This chain uses TRBV5-4 with TRBJ1-3; D not certain. The CDR3 has 17 residues. Trimming removed 5 bases from V and 4 bases from J, with 22 bases in between. Germline CDR1 SGHNT, CDR2 YYREEE (reference sequence). The CDR3 DNA is TGTGCCAGCAGTGTCGGTATGGGGAGTTTTTCGGGAAACACCATATATTTT. Its protein is CASSVGMGSFSGNTIYF.